A selection of T cell receptor beta chains follows, all from one sample in a study of PD-1 blockade in mismatch repair-deficient tumors. Sequencing used immunoSEQ multiplex PCR; TCRdb keeps in-frame clones, though not all of them. The sample has some 100,000 clones, roughly four fifths seen once. The sequencing here drew on peripheral blood, taken 35 to 37 weeks after starting pembrolizumab. The receptors come from an adult with mismatch repair-deficient cancer. The CDR3 runs from the conserved cysteine through the conserved F or W. The D gene is left open where the match is weak. Only part of the rows carry a size: once, few, many, or a class if the clone is expanded.

j_gene: TRBJ2-1
abundance: NA
d_gene: TRBD1
v_gene: TRBV18
CDR3nt: TGTGCCAGCTCACCACCGGCGACAGGGGGCCTGGATGAGCAGTTCTTC
CDR3aa: CASSPPATGGLDEQFF

j_gene: TRBJ2-5
abundance: NA
d_gene: NA
v_gene: TRBV5-6
CDR3nt: TGTGCCAGCAGCCCCCAGGGGGGAGAGACCCAGTACTTC
CDR3aa: CASSPQGGETQYF

j_gene: TRBJ2-7
abundance: few
d_gene: NA
v_gene: TRBV6-1
CDR3nt: TGTGCCAGCATGGGGCGCGGAACCTCCTACGAGCAGTACTTC
CDR3aa: CASMGRGTSYEQYF

j_gene: TRBJ2-5
abundance: NA
d_gene: TRBD2
v_gene: TRBV19
CDR3nt: TGTGCCAGTAGTATCTCCGGGGCTAGCGGGACCAGAGGGGAAGAGACCCAGTACTTC
CDR3aa: CASSISGASGTRGEETQYF

j_gene: TRBJ1-4
abundance: few
d_gene: NA
v_gene: TRBV15
CDR3nt: TGTGCCACCAGCAGAGGGGATGAGGGAGGTAATGAAAAACTGTTTTTT
CDR3aa: CATSRGDEGGNEKLFF

j_gene: TRBJ1-1
abundance: NA
d_gene: TRBD1
v_gene: TRBV27
CDR3nt: TGTGCCAGCAGTTTGGGACAGGGGGCGGTAGCCACTGAAGCTTTCTTT
CDR3aa: CASSLGQGAVATEAFF

j_gene: TRBJ2-1
abundance: NA
d_gene: TRBD2
v_gene: TRBV6-5
CDR3nt: TGTGCCAGCAGTTACCCGACTAGCGGGTACAATGAGCAGTTCTTC
CDR3aa: CASSYPTSGYNEQFF

j_gene: TRBJ2-3
abundance: NA
d_gene: NA
v_gene: TRBV7-3
CDR3nt: TGTGCCAGCAGCTTAGGTCGAGGCCCTGAGAGTACGCAGTATTTT
CDR3aa: CASSLGRGPESTQYF

j_gene: TRBJ2-7
abundance: NA
d_gene: NA
v_gene: TRBV13
CDR3nt: TGTGCCAGCAGCTTTCGAACCGGGACTTGGAACGAGCAGTACTTC
CDR3aa: CASSFRTGTWNEQYF

j_gene: TRBJ2-7
abundance: NA
d_gene: NA
v_gene: TRBV30
CDR3nt: TGTGCCTGGAGTAGGAGCGGTCAGGGCGACGAGCAGTACTTC
CDR3aa: CAWSRSGQGDEQYF

j_gene: TRBJ2-6
abundance: NA
d_gene: NA
v_gene: TRBV7-2
CDR3nt: TGTGCCAGCGTTATCCGATCTGGGGCCAACGTCCTGACTTTC
CDR3aa: CASVIRSGANVLTF

j_gene: TRBJ1-2
abundance: NA
d_gene: NA
v_gene: TRBV7-2
CDR3nt: TGTGCCAGCAGCGCCCCGGGGGCACGGGGCTACACCTTC
CDR3aa: CASSAPGARGYTF

j_gene: TRBJ2-1
abundance: NA
d_gene: NA
v_gene: TRBV5-6
CDR3nt: TGTGCCAGCAGCCTCCAGGCTATCCACGCCTACAATGAGCAGTTCTTC
CDR3aa: CASSLQAIHAYNEQFF

j_gene: TRBJ2-7
abundance: NA
d_gene: NA
v_gene: TRBV7-9
CDR3nt: TGTGCCAGCAGCTCCACCGACAGGATACCCTACGAGCAGTACTTC
CDR3aa: CASSSTDRIPYEQYF

j_gene: TRBJ2-5
abundance: NA
d_gene: TRBD1
v_gene: TRBV14
CDR3nt: TGTGCCAGCAGAAGTAAGGGGGCGCAGGAGACCCAGTACTTC
CDR3aa: CASRSKGAQETQYF

j_gene: TRBJ2-7
abundance: once
d_gene: NA
v_gene: TRBV27
CDR3nt: TGTGCCAGCAGTTTGTGGTTGGTAGCGCTCTACGAGCAGTACTTC
CDR3aa: CASSLWLVALYEQYF

j_gene: TRBJ2-3
abundance: NA
d_gene: NA
v_gene: TRBV2
CDR3nt: TGTGCCAGATCCCGACCCCGCACAGATACGCAGTATTTT
CDR3aa: CARSRPRTDTQYF

j_gene: TRBJ2-7
abundance: NA
d_gene: NA
v_gene: TRBV7-3
CDR3nt: TGTGCCAGCAGCTCTACTAGTTCGTACGAGCAGTACTTC
CDR3aa: CASSSTSSYEQYF

j_gene: TRBJ1-5
abundance: NA
d_gene: NA
v_gene: TRBV28
CDR3nt: TGTGCCAGCAGATCCACAGAGAATAGCAATCAGCCCCAGCATTTT
CDR3aa: CASRSTENSNQPQHF

j_gene: TRBJ2-2
abundance: NA
d_gene: NA
v_gene: TRBV19
CDR3nt: TGTGCCAGTTCCCCCCGGGGAGACGCCGGGGAGCTGTTTTTT
CDR3aa: CASSPRGDAGELFF

j_gene: TRBJ1-1
abundance: few
d_gene: NA
v_gene: TRBV29-1
CDR3nt: TGCACCGCGAACTCCGGAGAGGGCTCTGAAGCTTTCTTT
CDR3aa: CTANSGEGSEAFF

j_gene: TRBJ2-3
abundance: NA
d_gene: TRBD1
v_gene: TRBV5-1
CDR3nt: TGCGCCAGCAGCTTGGTGGACAGGGGGCCGGGGGACACAGATACGCAGTATTTT
CDR3aa: CASSLVDRGPGDTDTQYF

j_gene: TRBJ2-5
abundance: NA
d_gene: TRBD1
v_gene: TRBV2
CDR3nt: TGTGCCAGCAGTGAACAGGGGGCCGCGGAGACCCAGTACTTC
CDR3aa: CASSEQGAAETQYF

j_gene: TRBJ1-3
abundance: NA
d_gene: NA
v_gene: TRBV11-3
CDR3nt: TGTGCCAGCAGCTTATACAGCACTACTGGAAACACCATATATTTT
CDR3aa: CASSLYSTTGNTIYF

j_gene: TRBJ1-1
abundance: once
d_gene: NA
v_gene: TRBV5-6
CDR3nt: TGTGCCAGCAGCTTTCCTCCGGACACTGAAGCTTTCTTT
CDR3aa: CASSFPPDTEAFF

j_gene: TRBJ1-2
abundance: many
d_gene: TRBD1
v_gene: TRBV6-6
CDR3nt: TGTGCCAGCAGTGGCCGGGACAGGGAGGAGGTTTGCACCTTC
CDR3aa: CASSGRDREEVCTF

j_gene: TRBJ2-4
abundance: once
d_gene: NA
v_gene: TRBV7-3
CDR3nt: TGTGCCAGCAGCCCAAAGAGTGACCTAGCCAAAAACATTCAGTACTTC
CDR3aa: CASSPKSDLAKNIQYF

j_gene: TRBJ1-1
abundance: NA
d_gene: NA
v_gene: TRBV18
CDR3nt: TGTGCCAGCTCACCTCCGACAAAGAACACTGAAGCTTTCTTT
CDR3aa: CASSPPTKNTEAFF

j_gene: TRBJ2-7
abundance: NA
d_gene: NA
v_gene: TRBV4-3
CDR3nt: TGCGCCAGCAGCCAAGGACTCGGCGCGGCCGTCCAGCAGTACTTC
CDR3aa: CASSQGLGAAVQQYF

j_gene: TRBJ2-1
abundance: NA
d_gene: TRBD1
v_gene: TRBV29-1
CDR3nt: TGCAGCGGGGGACAGGGCGCCTACAATGAGCAGTTCTTC
CDR3aa: CSGGQGAYNEQFF

j_gene: TRBJ2-1
abundance: NA
d_gene: NA
v_gene: TRBV30
CDR3nt: TGTGCCTGGAGTGTAGCAGGGGCTAGGAATGAGCAGTTCTTC
CDR3aa: CAWSVAGARNEQFF

j_gene: TRBJ2-1
abundance: once
d_gene: TRBD2
v_gene: TRBV29-1
CDR3nt: TGCAGCGTTGAAGGGCGGGAGAACTACAATGAGCAGTTCTTC
CDR3aa: CSVEGRENYNEQFF

j_gene: TRBJ2-3
abundance: NA
d_gene: NA
v_gene: TRBV29-1
CDR3nt: TGCAGCGTTGACGCCAGTTCTAGCACAGATACGCAGTATTTT
CDR3aa: CSVDASSSTDTQYF

j_gene: TRBJ1-5
abundance: NA
d_gene: NA
v_gene: TRBV5-3
CDR3nt: TGTGCCAGAAGTTTTCTCTACGGAGCCGGCAATCAGCCCCAGCATTTT
CDR3aa: CARSFLYGAGNQPQHF

j_gene: TRBJ2-7
abundance: few
d_gene: NA
v_gene: TRBV27
CDR3nt: TGTGCCAGCAGTTTGCGGGGAGAGGGGAACTACGAGCAGTACTTC
CDR3aa: CASSLRGEGNYEQYF

j_gene: TRBJ2-7
abundance: NA
d_gene: NA
v_gene: TRBV6-1
CDR3nt: TGTGCCAGCACTAAAACGTACGAGCAGTACTTC
CDR3aa: CASTKTYEQYF

j_gene: TRBJ1-2
abundance: NA
d_gene: TRBD1
v_gene: TRBV7-9
CDR3nt: TGTGCCAGCAGCTGGGGACAGGGGGAAAAGACCTTC
CDR3aa: CASSWGQGEKTF

j_gene: TRBJ2-2
abundance: NA
d_gene: TRBD2
v_gene: TRBV4-3
CDR3nt: TGCGCCAGCAGCCTTGGACTAGCCGGGGAGCTGTTTTTT
CDR3aa: CASSLGLAGELFF